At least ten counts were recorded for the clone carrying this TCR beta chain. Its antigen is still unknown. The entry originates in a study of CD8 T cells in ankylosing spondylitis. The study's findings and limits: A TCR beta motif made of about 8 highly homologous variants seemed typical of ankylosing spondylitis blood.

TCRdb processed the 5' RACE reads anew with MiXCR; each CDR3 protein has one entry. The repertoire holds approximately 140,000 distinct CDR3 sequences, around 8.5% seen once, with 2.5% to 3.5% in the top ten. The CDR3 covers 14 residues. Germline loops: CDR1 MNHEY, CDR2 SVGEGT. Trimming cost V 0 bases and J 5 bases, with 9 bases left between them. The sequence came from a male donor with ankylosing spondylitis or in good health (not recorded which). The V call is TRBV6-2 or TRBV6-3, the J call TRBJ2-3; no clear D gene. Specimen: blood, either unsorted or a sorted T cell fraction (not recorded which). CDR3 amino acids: CASSYSSRGDTQYF. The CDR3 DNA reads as TGTGCCAGCAGTTACTCGTCACGCGGAGATACGCAGTATTTT.